One TCR beta chain is described in this entry. The antigen remains undetermined. Investigators reverse transcribed all isolated RNA, so they sequenced expressed TCRB transcripts. The protocol was immunoSEQ multiplex PCR, while the TCRdb copy is restricted to in-frame clones and leaves out a portion. The profile shows 300,000 to 400,000 clones, about 13% of them singletons. These data originate in a study of beta chain features in type 1 diabetes. Study-level background: Across all samples, roughly 98,000,000 sorted cells were examined.

Study conclusions and caveats: Shorter templates might be favored by PCR, and equally so in patients and in controls. The naive, central memory and Treg TCRB repertoires looked more alike in patients than they did in healthy donors. When Type 1 diabetes patients were examined, their TCRB CDR3s proved moderately but significantly shorter in all four CD4+ subsets.

The CDR3 sequence is 14 residues long. Trimming cost V 7 bases and J 2 bases; bases outside gene matches: 4. CDR1 is LNHDA, CDR2 SQIVND, per germline (reference sequence). The source of this sequence is a woman younger than 30 with type 1 diabetes. Source material: naive CD4+ T cells from blood. The chain employs TRBV19 and TRBJ1-5; 8 bases map to TRBD1. The CDR3 sequence is CASTQGAGNQPQHF. DNA for the CDR3: TGTGCCAGTACCCAGGGGGCAGGCAATCAGCCCCAGCATTTT.